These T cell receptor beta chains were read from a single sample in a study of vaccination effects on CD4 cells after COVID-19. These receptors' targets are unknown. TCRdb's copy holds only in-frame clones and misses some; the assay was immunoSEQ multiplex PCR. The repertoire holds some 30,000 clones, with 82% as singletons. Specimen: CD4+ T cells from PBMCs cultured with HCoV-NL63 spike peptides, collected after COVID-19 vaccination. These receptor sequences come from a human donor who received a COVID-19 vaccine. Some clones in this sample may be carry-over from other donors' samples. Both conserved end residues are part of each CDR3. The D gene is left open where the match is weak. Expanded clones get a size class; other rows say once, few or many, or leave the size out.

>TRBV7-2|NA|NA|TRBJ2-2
TGTGCCAGCAGCTTAGCAAGCCCCGGGTTGGCCGGGGAGCTGTTTTTT
CASSLASPGLAGELFF
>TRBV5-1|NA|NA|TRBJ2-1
TGCGCCAGCAGCTTGGGTACAGACAATGAGCAGTTCTTC
CASSLGTDNEQFF
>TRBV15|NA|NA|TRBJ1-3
TGTGCCACCAGCAGAGATGCGGTCGTGGCTGGAAACACCATATATTTT
CATSRDAVVAGNTIYF
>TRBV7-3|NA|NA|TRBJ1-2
TGTGCCAGCAGCTTAACGGGAGGGCCGGGAACCTATGGCTACACCTTC
CASSLTGGPGTYGYTF
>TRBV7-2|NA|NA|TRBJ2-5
TGTGCCAGCAGCCGTACCGGAGAGACCCAGTACTTC
CASSRTGETQYF
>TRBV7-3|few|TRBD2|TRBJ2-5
TGTGCCAGCAGCCCGACCGGGACTAGCAGGGGGACCCAGTACTTC
CASSPTGTSRGTQYF
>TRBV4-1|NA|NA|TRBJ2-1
TGCGCCAGCAGCCAAGAGGAGACTCTGTACAATGAGCAGTTCTTC
CASSQEETLYNEQFF
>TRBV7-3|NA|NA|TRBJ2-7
TGTGCCAGCAGCCAGGGACTGAGACCCTACGAGCAGTACTTC
CASSQGLRPYEQYF
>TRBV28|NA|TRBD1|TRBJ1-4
TGTGCCAGCAGTCCGACGACCCACAGGGGTACTAATGAAAAACTGTTTTTT
CASSPTTHRGTNEKLFF
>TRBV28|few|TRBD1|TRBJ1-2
TGTGCCAGCAGTTTACCTCAATCAGGGGGCTATGGCTACACCTTC
CASSLPQSGGYGYTF
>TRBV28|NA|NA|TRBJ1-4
TGTGCCAGCAGGCAGGCCCATGAAAAACTGTTTTTT
CASRQAHEKLFF
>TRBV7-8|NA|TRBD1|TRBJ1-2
TGTGCCAGCAGCCAAACCGGGACAGATGTTCATGGCTACACCTTC
CASSQTGTDVHGYTF
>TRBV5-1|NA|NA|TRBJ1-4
TGCGCCAGCAGCTTGGCCATGAAGACTGGGAGGGAAAAACTGTTTTTT
CASSLAMKTGREKLFF
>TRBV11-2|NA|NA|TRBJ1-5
TGTGCCAGCAGCTTCGAGAGAAATCAGCCCCAGCATTTT
CASSFERNQPQHF
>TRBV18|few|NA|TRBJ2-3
TGTGCCAGCTCACCTCACCCCAGCACAGATACGCAGTATTTT
CASSPHPSTDTQYF
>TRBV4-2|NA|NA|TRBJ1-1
TGTGCCAGCAGCCTACAGGTTTACACTGAAGCTTTCTTT
CASSLQVYTEAFF
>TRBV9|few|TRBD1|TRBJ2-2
TGTGCCAGCAGCGCCGTAAACGACAGGGCGGCGCTAGACACCGGGGAGCTGTTTTTT
CASSAVNDRAALDTGELFF
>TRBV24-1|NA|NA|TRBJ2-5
TGTGCCACCTCCCCCGACAGCCTCGGGGAGACCCAGTACTTC
CATSPDSLGETQYF
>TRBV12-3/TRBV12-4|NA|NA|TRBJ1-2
TGTGCCAGGGGGGGGAGAGGGAACGGCTACACCTTC
CARGGRGNGYTF
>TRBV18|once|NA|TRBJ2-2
TGTGCCAGCTCAAAACATGGGAACACCGGGGAGCTGTTTTTT
CASSKHGNTGELFF
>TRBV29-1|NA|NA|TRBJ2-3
TGCAGCGTTGATTTATCCCCTCCGAAAGATACGCAGTATTTT
CSVDLSPPKDTQYF
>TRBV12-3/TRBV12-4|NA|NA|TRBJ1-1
TGTGCCAGCAGCTTTGACGGATACACTGAAGCTTTCTTT
CASSFDGYTEAFF
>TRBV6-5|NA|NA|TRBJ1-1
TGTGCCAGCAACTGGGGGGGAAGAGACACTGAAGCTTTCTTT
CASNWGGRDTEAFF
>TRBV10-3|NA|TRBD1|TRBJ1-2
TGTGCCATTAGAGAAGGACAGGGGCCCACCTTC
CAIREGQGPTF
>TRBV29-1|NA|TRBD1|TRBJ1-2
TGCAGCGTTCAGACAGGGTTAGCGAGGGGCTACACCTTC
CSVQTGLARGYTF
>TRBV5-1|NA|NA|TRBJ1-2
TGCGCCAGCAGCTTGGTGACAGGTGGTTGGAACGATGGCTACACCTTC
CASSLVTGGWNDGYTF
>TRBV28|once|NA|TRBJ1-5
TGTGCCAGCAGTTTAGGAGGTAGCAATCAGCCCCAGCATTTT
CASSLGGSNQPQHF
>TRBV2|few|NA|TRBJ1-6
TGTGCCAGCAGTGAACTACCCGGAGGTAATTCACCCCTCCACTTT
CASSELPGGNSPLHF
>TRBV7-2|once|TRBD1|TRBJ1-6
TGTGCCAGCAGGCCGGGACAGTATAATTCACCCCTCCACTTT
CASRPGQYNSPLHF
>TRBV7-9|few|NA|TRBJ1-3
TGTGCCAGCAGCTTAGCGCCAGGGTGGGACACCATATATTTT
CASSLAPGWDTIYF
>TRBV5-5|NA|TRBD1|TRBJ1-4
TGTGCCAGCAGCTTGGGACAGGGTACAACTAATGAAAAACTGTTTTTT
CASSLGQGTTNEKLFF
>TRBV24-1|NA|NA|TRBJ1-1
TGTGCCACCAGTGATTTGGGTAATGAAGCTTTCTTT
CATSDLGNEAFF
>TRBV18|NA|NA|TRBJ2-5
TGTGCCAGCTCACCCGGCAGGGGCCAGACCCAGTACTTC
CASSPGRGQTQYF
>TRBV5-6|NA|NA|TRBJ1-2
TGTGCCAGCAGCTTGGAGTATGCAGCTAACTATGGCTACACCTTC
CASSLEYAANYGYTF
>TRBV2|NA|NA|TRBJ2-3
TGTGCCAGCAGCGAAGGACCTGACGATACGCAGTATTTT
CASSEGPDDTQYF
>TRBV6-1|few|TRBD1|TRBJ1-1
TGTGCCAGCAGTGACGACAGGGGAAGCACTGAAGCTTTCTTT
CASSDDRGSTEAFF
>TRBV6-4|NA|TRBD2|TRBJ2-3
TGTGCCAGCAGGACCCATACTAGCGGGGGCCCAGATACGCAGTATTTT
CASRTHTSGGPDTQYF
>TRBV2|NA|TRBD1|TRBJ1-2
TGTGCCAGAAAGGGAACAGGGGACGATGGCTACACCTTC
CARKGTGDDGYTF
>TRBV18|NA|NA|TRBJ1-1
TGTGCCAGCTCACTGAGCGTATCGGGGAACACTGAAGCTTTCTTT
CASSLSVSGNTEAFF
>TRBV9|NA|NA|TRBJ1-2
TGTGCCAGCAGCTTCTCCGGACGTAGGTATGATGGCTACACCTTC
CASSFSGRRYDGYTF
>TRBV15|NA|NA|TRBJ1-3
TGTGCCACCAGCAGAGGGGACAAGCTTCCTGGAAACACCATATATTTT
CATSRGDKLPGNTIYF
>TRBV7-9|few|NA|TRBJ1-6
TGTGCCAGCAGCTTAATATGGGGGAGTCGGGAATCACCCCTCCACTTT
CASSLIWGSRESPLHF
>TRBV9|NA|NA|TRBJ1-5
TGTGCCAGCAGCGGAGGGACACAGAATCAGCCCCAGCATTTT
CASSGGTQNQPQHF
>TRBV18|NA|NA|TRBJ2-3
TGTGCCAGCTCACCCTCTACGACAAATACGCAGTATTTT
CASSPSTTNTQYF
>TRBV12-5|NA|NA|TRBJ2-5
TGTGCTAGTGGTTTGGTAGTGGCCGCTTTAATTGAGACCCAGTACTTC
CASGLVVAALIETQYF
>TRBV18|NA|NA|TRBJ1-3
TGTGCCAGCTCACCTTTAGCCGGGGGCCTCTCTGGAAACACCATATATTTT
CASSPLAGGLSGNTIYF
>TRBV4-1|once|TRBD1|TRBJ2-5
TGCGCCAGCAGCCGGCAACAGGGGGACCAAGAGACCCAGTACTTC
CASSRQQGDQETQYF
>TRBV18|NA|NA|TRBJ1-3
TGTGCCAGTTCAAAACAGCCCCCGAGCTCTGGAAACACCATATATTTT
CASSKQPPSSGNTIYF
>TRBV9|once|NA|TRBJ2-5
TGTGCCAGCAGCGTAGCGATAGGCCAAGAGACCCAGTACTTC
CASSVAIGQETQYF
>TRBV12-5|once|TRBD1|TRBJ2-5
TGTGCTAGTGGTCTCTGGACAGGTTTGTACCAAGAGACCCAGTACTTC
CASGLWTGLYQETQYF
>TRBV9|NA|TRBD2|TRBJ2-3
TGTGCCAGCAGCGTAGAGGGACTAGCGGCTACGGGGGATACGCAGTATTTT
CASSVEGLAATGDTQYF
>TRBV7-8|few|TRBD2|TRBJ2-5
TGTGCCAGCAGCTTTAGCGGGGGTGGAGGGGAGACCCAGTACTTC
CASSFSGGGGETQYF
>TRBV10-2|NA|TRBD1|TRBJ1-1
TGCGCCAGCACATGGGACAGGGGAACTGAAGCTTTCTTT
CASTWDRGTEAFF
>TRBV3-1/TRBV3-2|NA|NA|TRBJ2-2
TGTGCCAGCAGCCAAGGTTTTATGGCCCCCGGGGAGCTGTTTTTT
CASSQGFMAPGELFF
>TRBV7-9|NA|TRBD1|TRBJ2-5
TGTGCCAGCAGCTTAGTACCCCGGGACAGCCTAGAGACCCAGTACTTC
CASSLVPRDSLETQYF
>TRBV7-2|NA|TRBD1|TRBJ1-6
TGTGCCAGCAGCTTCGGGACAGGGGGCTCACCCCTCCACTTT
CASSFGTGGSPLHF